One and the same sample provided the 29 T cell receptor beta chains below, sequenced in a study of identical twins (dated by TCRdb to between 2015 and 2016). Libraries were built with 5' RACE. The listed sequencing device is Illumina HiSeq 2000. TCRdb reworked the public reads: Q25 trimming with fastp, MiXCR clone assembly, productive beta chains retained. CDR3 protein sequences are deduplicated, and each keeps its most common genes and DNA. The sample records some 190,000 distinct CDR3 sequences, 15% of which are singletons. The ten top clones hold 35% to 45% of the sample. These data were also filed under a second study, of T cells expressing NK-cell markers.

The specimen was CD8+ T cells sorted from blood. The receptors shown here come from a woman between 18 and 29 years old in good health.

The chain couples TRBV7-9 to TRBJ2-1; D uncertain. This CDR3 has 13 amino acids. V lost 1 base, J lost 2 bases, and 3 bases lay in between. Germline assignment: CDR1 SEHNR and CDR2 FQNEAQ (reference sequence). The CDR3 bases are TGTGCCAGCAGCTTAGAAGCCTACAATGAGCAGTTCTTC. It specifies CASSLEAYNEQFF. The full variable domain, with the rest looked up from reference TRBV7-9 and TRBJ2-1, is DTGVSQNPRHKITKRGQNVTFRCDPISEHNRLYWYRQTLGQGPEFLTYFQNEAQLEKSRLLSDRFSAERPKGSFSTLEIQRTEQGDSAMYLCASSLEAYNEQFFGPGTRLTVL.

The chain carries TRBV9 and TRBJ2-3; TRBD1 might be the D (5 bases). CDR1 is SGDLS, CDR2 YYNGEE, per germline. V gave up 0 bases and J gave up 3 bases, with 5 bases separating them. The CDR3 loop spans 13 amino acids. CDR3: CASSVGQTDTQYF. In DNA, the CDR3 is TGTGCCAGCAGCGTAGGACAGACAGATACGCAGTATTTT.

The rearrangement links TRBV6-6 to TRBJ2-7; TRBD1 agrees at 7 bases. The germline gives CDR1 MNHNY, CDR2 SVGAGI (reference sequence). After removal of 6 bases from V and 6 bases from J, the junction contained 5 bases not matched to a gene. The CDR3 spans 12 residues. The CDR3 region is CASSGTEGEQYF. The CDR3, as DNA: TGTGCCAGCAGCGGGACAGAGGGCGAGCAGTACTTC.

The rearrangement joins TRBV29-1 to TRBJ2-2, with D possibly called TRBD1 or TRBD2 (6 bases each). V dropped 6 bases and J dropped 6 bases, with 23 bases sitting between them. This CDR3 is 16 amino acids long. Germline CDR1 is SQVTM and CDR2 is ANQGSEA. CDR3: CSVPSSGGVRAGELFF. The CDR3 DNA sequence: TGCAGCGTACCCTCCTCCGGGGGCGTTCGCGCCGGGGAGCTGTTTTTT.

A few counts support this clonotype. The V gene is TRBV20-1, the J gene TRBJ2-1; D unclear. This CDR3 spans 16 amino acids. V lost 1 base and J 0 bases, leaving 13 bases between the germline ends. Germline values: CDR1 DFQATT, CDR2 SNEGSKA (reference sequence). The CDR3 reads CSARGRTASSYNEQFF. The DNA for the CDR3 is TGCAGTGCTAGAGGCCGGACGGCTAGCTCCTACAATGAGCAGTTCTTC.

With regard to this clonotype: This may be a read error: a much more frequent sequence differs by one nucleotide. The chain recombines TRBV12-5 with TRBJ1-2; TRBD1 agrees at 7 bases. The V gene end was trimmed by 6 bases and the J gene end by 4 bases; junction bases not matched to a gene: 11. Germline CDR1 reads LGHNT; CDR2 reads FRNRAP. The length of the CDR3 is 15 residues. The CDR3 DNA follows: TGTGCTAGTGGGAATGGGACAGCGAAGGTCTATGGCTACACCTTC. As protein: CASGNGTAKVYGYTF.

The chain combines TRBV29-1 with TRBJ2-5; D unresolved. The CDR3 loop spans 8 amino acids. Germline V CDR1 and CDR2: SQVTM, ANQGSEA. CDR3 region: CTDSTQYF. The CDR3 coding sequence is TGCACCGATTCTACCCAGTACTTC.

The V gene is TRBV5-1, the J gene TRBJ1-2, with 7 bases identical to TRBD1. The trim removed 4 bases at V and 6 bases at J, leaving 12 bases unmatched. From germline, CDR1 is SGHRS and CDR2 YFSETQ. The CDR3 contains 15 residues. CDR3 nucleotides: TGCGCCAGCAGCGAGACAGGGAGGGTAGAAGATGGCTACACCTTC. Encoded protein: CASSETGRVEDGYTF.

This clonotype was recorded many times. CDR3 region: CATSDITSGGVHEQFF. DNA of the CDR3: TGTGCCACCAGTGACATTACTAGCGGGGGGGTTCATGAGCAGTTCTTC. This chain links TRBV24-1 with TRBJ2-1, with 13 bases lining up with TRBD2. CDR1 KGHDR and CDR2 SFDVKD come from the germline V gene. The V and J ends lost 4 bases and 8 bases, in that order; junction bases with no gene match: 7. The CDR3 length is 16 residues.

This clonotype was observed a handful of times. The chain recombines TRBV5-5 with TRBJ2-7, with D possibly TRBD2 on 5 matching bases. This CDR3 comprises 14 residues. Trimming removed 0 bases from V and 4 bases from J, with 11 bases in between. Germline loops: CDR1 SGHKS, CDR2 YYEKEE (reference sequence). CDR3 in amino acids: CASSLARAGYEQYF. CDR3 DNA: TGTGCCAGCAGCTTGGCTAGGGCGGGTTACGAGCAGTACTTC.

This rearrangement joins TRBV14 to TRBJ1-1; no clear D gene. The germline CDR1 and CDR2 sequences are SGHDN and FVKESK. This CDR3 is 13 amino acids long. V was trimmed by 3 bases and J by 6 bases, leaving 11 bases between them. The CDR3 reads CASSHPGNAEAFF. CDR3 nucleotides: TGTGCCAGCAGCCACCCTGGAAACGCTGAAGCTTTCTTT. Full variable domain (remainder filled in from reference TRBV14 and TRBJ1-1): EAGVTQFPSHSVIEKGQTVTLRCDPISGHDNLYWYRRVMGKEIKFLLHFVKESKQDESGMPNNRFLAERTGGTYSTLKVQPAELEDSGVYFCASSHPGNAEAFFGQGTRLTVV.

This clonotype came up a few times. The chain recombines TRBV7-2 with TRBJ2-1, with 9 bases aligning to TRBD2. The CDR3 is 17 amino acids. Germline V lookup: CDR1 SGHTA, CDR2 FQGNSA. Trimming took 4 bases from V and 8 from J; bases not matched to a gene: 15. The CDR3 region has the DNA TGTGCCAGCAGCTCACCAATTTCTCGCGGGAGGGCCGATGAGCAGTTCTTC. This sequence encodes CASSSPISRGRADEQFF.

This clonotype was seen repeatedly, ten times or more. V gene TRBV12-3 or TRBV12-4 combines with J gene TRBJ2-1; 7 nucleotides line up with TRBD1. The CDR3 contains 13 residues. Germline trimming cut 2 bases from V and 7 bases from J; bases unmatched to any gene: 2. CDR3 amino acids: CASSLSRGNEQFF. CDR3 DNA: TGTGCCAGCAGTTTAAGCAGGGGGAATGAGCAGTTCTTC.

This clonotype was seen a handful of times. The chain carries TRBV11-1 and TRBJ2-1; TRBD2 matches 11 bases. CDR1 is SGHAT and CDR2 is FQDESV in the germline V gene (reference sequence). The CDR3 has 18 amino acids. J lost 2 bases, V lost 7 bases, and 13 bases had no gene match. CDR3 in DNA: TGTGCCAGCACTGGGACTAGCGGATCGAGCTCCACCTACAATGAGCAGTTCTTC. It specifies CASTGTSGSSSTYNEQFF.

CDR3 bases: TGTGCCAGCAGTGACCTGACCTCCGGGACAGGGTCTCCTGGCACTGGGGCCAACGTCCTGACTTTC. This gives the protein CASSDLTSGTGSPGTGANVLTF. This sequence joins TRBV6-4 and TRBJ2-6; 9 bases are shared with TRBD1. Unmatched junction bases numbered 19, after V lost 2 bases and J lost 2 bases. The CDR3 covers 22 residues. The germline V gene has CDR1 MRHNA and CDR2 SNTAGT.

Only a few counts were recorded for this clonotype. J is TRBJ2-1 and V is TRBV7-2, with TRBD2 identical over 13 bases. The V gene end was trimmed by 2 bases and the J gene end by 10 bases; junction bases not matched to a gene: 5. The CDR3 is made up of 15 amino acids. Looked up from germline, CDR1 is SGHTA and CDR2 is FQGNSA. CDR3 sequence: CASSLTSGGAGEQFF. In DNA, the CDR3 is TGTGCCAGCAGCTTAACTAGCGGGGGGGCCGGAGAGCAGTTCTTC.

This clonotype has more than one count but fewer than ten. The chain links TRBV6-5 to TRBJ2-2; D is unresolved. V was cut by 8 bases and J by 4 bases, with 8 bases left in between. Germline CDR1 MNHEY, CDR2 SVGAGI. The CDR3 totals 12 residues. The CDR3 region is CASAFRTGELFF. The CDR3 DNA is TGTGCCAGCGCATTTCGCACCGGGGAGCTGTTTTTT.

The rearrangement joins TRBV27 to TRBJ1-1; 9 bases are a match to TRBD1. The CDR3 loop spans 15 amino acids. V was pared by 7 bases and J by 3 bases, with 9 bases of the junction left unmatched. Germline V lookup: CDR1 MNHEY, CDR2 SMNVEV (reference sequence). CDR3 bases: TGTGCCAGCAAACTTGGACAGGGGAGCGACACTGAAGCTTTCTTT. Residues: CASKLGQGSDTEAFF.

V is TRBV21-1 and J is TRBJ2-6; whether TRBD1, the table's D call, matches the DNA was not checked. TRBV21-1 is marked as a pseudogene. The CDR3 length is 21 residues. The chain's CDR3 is CASSKVQGQVRLSSGANVLTF. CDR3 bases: TGTGCCAGCAGCAAAGTTCAGGGACAAGTCCGCCTAAGCTCTGGGGCCAACGTCCTGACTTTC.

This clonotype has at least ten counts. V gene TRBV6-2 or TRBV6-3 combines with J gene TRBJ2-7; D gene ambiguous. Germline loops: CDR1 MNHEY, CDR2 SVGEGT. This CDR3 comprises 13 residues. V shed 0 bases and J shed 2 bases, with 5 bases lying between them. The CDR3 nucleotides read TGTGCCAGCAGTTACTCGACAACCTACGAGCAGTACTTC. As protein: CASSYSTTYEQYF.

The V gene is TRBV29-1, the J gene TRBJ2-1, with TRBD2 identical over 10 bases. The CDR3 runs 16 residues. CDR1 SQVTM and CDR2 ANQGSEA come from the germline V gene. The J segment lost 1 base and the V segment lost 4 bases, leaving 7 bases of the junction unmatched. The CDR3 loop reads CSVVGLAEGSYNEQFF. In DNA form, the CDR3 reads TGCAGCGTTGTCGGACTAGCGGAAGGTTCCTACAATGAGCAGTTCTTC.

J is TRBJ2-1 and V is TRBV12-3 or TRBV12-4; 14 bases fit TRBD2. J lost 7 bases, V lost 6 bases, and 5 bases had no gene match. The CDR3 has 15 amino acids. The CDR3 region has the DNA TGTGCCAGCAGCTGGACTAGCGGGGGGTGGAATGAGCAGTTCTTC. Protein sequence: CASSWTSGGWNEQFF.

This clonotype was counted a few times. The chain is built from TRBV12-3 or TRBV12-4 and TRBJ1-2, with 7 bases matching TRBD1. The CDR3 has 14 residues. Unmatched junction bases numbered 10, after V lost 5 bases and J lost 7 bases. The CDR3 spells CASSVGQVSFGYTF. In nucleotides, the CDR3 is TGTGCCAGCAGTGTCGGACAGGTATCGTTTGGCTACACCTTC.

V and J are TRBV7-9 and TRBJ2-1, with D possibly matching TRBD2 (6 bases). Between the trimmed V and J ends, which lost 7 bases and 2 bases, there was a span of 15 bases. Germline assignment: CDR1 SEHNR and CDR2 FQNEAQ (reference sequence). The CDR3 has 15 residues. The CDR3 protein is CASMEWRDTYNEQFF. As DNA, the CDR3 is TGTGCCAGCATGGAATGGCGGGATACCTACAATGAGCAGTTCTTC.

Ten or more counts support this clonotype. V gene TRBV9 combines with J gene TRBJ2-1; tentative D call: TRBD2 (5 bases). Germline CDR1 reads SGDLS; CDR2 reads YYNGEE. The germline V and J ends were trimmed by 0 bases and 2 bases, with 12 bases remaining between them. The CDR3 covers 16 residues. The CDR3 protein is CASSVEGAVTYNEQFF. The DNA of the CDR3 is TGTGCCAGCAGCGTAGAAGGAGCGGTAACCTACAATGAGCAGTTCTTC. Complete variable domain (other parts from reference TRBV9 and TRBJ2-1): DSGVTQTPKHLITATGQRVTLRCSPRSGDLSVYWYQQSLDQGLQFLIQYYNGEERAKGNILERFSAQQFPDLHSELNLSSLELGDSALYFCASSVEGAVTYNEQFFGPGTRLTVL.

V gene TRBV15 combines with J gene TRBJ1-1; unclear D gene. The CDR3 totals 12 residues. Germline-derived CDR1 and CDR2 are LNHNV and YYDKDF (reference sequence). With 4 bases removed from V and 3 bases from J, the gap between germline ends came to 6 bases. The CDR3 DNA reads TGTGCCACCAGCATATTGGACACTGAAGCTTTCTTT. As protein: CATSILDTEAFF.

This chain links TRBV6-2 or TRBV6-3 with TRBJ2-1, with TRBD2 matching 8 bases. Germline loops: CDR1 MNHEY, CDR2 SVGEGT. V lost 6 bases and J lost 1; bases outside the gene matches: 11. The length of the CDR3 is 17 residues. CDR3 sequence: CASRPGASGSSYNEQFF. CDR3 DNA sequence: TGTGCCAGCAGACCCGGAGCTAGCGGGTCATCCTACAATGAGCAGTTCTTC.

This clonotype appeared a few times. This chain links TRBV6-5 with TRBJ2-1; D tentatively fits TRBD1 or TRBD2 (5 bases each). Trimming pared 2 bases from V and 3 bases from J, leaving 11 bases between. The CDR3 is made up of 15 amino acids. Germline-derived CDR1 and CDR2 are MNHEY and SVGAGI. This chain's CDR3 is CASSYRGPDYNEQFF. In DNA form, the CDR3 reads TGTGCCAGCAGTTACCGGGGACCGGACTACAATGAGCAGTTCTTC.

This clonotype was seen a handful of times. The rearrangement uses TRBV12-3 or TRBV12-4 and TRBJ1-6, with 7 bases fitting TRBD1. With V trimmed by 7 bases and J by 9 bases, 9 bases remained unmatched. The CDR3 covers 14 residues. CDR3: CASTPTGWGSPLHF. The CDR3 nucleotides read TGTGCCAGCACCCCGACAGGGTGGGGTTCACCCCTCCACTTT.